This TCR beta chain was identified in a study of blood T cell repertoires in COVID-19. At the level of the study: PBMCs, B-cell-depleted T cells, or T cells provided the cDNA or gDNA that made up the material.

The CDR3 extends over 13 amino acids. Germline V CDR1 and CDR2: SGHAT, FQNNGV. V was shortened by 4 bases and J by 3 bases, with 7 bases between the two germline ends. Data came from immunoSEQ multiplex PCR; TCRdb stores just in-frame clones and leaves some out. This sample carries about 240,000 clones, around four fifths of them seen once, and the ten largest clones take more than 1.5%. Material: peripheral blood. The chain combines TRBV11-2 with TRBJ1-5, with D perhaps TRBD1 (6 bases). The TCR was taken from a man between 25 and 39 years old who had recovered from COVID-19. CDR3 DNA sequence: TGTGCCAGCAGCTGGGGACACAATCAGCCCCAGCATTTT. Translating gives CASSWGHNQPQHF.